This T cell receptor beta chain is drawn from a study of blood T cell repertoires in COVID-19. The protocol was immunoSEQ multiplex PCR, while the TCRdb copy is restricted to in-frame clones and leaves out a portion. Seen here are roughly 80,000 clones, about 84% observed once, and the top ten hold approximately 14%. The CDR3 is 16 amino acids. The trim removed 4 bases at V and 0 bases at J, leaving 5 bases unmatched. Germline V gene lookup returns CDR1 LNHDA and CDR2 SQIVND (reference sequence). The source material was peripheral blood. V usage is TRBV19 and J usage is TRBJ1-4; 7 bases fit TRBD1. This clonotype originated in a human donor in a cohort sampled during active COVID-19. CDR3 region: CASSRGQTSTNEKLFF. The CDR3 DNA reads as TGTGCCAGTAGTAGGGGACAGACCTCAACTAATGAAAAACTGTTTTTT. Full variable domain (missing parts from reference TRBV19 and TRBJ1-4): DGGITQSPKYLFRKEGQNVTLSCEQNLNHDAMYWYRQDPGQGLRLIYYSQIVNDFQKGDIAEGYSVSREKKESFPLTVTSAQKNPTAFYLCASSRGQTSTNEKLFFGSGTQLSVL.